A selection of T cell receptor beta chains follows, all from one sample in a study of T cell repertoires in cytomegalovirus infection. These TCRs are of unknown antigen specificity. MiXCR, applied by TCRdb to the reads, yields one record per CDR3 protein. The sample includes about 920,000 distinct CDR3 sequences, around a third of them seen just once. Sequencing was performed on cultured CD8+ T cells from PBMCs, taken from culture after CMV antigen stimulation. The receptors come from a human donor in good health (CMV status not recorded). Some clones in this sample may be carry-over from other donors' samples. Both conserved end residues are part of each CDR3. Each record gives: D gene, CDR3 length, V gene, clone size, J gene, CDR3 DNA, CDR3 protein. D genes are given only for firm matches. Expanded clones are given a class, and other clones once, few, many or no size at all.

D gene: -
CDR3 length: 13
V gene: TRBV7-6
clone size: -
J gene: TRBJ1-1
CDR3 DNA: TGTGCCAGCAGCTTTCAGGGACACACTGAAGCTTTCTTT
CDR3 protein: CASSFQGHTEAFF

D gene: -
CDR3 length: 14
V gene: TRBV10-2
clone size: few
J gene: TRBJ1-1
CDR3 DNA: TGCGCCAGCAGTGAGTCTCTGGGGAACACTGAAGCTTTCTTT
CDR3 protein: CASSESLGNTEAFF

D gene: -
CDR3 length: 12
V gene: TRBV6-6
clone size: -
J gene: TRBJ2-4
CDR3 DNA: TGTGCCAGCACAGAGACCAAAAACATTCAGTACTTC
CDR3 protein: CASTETKNIQYF

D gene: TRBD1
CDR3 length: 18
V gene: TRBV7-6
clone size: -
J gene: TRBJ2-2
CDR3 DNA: TGTGCCAGCAGCTTAGTAGTTGGACAGGGGTCGAGCACCGGGGAGCTGTTTTTT
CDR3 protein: CASSLVVGQGSSTGELFF

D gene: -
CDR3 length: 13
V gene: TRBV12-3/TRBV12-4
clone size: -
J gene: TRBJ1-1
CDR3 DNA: TGTGCCAGCAGCTTGATGTCCCACACTGAAGCTTTCTTT
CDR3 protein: CASSLMSHTEAFF

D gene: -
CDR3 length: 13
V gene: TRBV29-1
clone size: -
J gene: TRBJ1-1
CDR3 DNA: TGCAGCGTCCCACAAAGCGAGGCCACTGAAGCTTTCTTT
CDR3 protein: CSVPQSEATEAFF

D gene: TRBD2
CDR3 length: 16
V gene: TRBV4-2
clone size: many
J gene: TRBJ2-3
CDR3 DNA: TGTGCCAGCAGCCAAGAAGCGGGGGGAGGTGCAGATACGCAGTATTTT
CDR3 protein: CASSQEAGGGADTQYF

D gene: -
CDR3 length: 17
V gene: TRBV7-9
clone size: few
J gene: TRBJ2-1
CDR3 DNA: TGTGCCAGCAGCTTTTTAGCCCCCGGGCCTCCCAACAATGAGCAGTTCTTC
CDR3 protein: CASSFLAPGPPNNEQFF

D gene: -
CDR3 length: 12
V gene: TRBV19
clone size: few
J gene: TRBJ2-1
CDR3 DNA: TGTGCCAGTAGTGTCAGGGTTAATGAGCAGTTCTTC
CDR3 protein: CASSVRVNEQFF

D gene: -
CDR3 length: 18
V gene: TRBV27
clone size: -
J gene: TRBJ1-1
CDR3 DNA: TGTGCCAGCAGTTTATATCAAGAGGGGCAAGCAAAAAACACTGAAGCTTTCTTT
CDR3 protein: CASSLYQEGQAKNTEAFF

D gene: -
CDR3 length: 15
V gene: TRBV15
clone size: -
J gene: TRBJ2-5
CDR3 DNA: TGTGCCACCAGCACCCTGGGGGCAGACCAAGAGACCCAGTACTTC
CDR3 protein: CATSTLGADQETQYF

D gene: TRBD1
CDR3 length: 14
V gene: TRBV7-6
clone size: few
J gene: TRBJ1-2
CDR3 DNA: TGTGCCAGCAGCGCTCGGGACAGGAGCTATGGCTACACCTTC
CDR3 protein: CASSARDRSYGYTF

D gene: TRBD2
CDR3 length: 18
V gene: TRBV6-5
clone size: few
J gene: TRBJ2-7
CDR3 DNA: TGTGCCAGCAGTTACTCGAATTGGGTAGCGGGGGGCCTTTACGAGCAGTACTTC
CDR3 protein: CASSYSNWVAGGLYEQYF

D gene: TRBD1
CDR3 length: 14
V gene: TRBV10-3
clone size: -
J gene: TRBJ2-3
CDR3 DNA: TGTGCCATCAGTCGACAGGGTTTAACAGATACGCAGTATTTT
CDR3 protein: CAISRQGLTDTQYF

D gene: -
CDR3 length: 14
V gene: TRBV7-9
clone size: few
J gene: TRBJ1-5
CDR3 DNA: TGTGCCAGCAGCCACAGTCGGGTACCTCAGCCCCAGCATTTT
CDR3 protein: CASSHSRVPQPQHF

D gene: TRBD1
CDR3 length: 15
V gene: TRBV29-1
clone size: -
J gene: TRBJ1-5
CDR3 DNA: TGCAGCGTTGAGGTGACAGGGGATCCTAATCAGCCCCAGCATTTT
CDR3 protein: CSVEVTGDPNQPQHF

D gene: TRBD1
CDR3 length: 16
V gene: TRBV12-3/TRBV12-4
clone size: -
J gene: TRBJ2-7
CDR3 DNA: TGTGCCAGCAGTCAAAACGGACAGGGGTTCCTTTACGAGCAGTACTTC
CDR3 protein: CASSQNGQGFLYEQYF

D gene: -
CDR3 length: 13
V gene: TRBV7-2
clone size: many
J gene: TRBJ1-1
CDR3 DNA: TGTGCCAGCAGCTTCATGGCTACTCCTGAAGCTTTCTTT
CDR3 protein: CASSFMATPEAFF

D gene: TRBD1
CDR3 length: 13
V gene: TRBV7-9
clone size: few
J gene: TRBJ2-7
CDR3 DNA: TGTGCCAGCAGCACAGGGGGCTCCTACGAGCAGTACTTC
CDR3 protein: CASSTGGSYEQYF

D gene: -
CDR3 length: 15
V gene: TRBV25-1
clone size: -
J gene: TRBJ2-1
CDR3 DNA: TGTGCCAGCAGTGACACCTGGACTACCAGGGGTGAGCAGTTCTTC
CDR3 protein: CASSDTWTTRGEQFF

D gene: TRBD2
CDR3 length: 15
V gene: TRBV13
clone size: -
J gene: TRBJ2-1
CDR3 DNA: TGTGCCAGCAGTTCCAGCGGGGGGCGGAGGAATGAGCAGTTCTTC
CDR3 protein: CASSSSGGRRNEQFF

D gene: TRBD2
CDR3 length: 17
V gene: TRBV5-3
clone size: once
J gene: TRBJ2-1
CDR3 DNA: TGTGCCAGCAGCTTCTCACTAGCGGGGGGGGGCTACAATGAGCAGTTCTTC
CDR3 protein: CASSFSLAGGGYNEQFF

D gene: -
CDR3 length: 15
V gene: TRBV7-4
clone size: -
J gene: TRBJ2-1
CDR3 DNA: TGTGCCAGCAACGCCCTAGGGTTCCGCTACAATGAGCAGTTCTTC
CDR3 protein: CASNALGFRYNEQFF

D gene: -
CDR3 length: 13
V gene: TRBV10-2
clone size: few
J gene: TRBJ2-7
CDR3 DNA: TGCGCCAGCAGTGACGGGACCCCCCGTGAGCAGTACTTC
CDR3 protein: CASSDGTPREQYF

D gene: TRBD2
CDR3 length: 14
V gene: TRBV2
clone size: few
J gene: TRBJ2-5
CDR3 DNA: TGTGCCAGCAGTGGCCGAGCGGGGAGTAAGACCCAGTACTTC
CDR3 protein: CASSGRAGSKTQYF

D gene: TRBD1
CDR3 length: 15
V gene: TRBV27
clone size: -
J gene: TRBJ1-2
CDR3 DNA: TGTGCCAGCAGTCCCCGACAGGGAAGGAACTATGGCTACACCTTC
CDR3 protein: CASSPRQGRNYGYTF

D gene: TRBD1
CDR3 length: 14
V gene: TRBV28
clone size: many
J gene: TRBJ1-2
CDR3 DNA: TGTGCCAGCAGTGAAACACAGGGGCTTTACGGCTACACCTTC
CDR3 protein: CASSETQGLYGYTF

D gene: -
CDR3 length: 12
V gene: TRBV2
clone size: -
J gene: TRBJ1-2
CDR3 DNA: TGTGCCAGCGGGGTAGCTAACTATGGCTACACCTTC
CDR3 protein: CASGVANYGYTF

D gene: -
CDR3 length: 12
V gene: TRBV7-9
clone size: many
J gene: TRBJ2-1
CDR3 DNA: TGTGCCAGCAGCTCACTGTGGGCGGAGCAGTTCTTC
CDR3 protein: CASSSLWAEQFF

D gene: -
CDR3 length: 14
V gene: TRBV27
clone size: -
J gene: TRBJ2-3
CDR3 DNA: TGTGCCAGCAGTTTCTTTTCCACGGAGGATACGCAGTATTTT
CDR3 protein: CASSFFSTEDTQYF

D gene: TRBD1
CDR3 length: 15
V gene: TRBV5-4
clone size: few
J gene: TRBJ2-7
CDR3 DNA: TGTGCCAGCAGCCAAGGGACAGGGGGAATCTACGAGCAGTACTTC
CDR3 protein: CASSQGTGGIYEQYF

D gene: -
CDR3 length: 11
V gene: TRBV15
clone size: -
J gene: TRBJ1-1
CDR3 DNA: TGTGCCACCCTATTGAACACTGAAGCTTTCTTT
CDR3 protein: CATLLNTEAFF

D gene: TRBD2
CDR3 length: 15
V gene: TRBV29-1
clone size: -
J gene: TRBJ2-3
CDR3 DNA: TGCAGCGGCGGAGGCGGGGGGGCCCGGGCAGATACGCAGTATTTT
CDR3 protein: CSGGGGGARADTQYF

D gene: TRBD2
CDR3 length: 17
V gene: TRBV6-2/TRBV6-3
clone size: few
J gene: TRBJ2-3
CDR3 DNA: TGTGCCAGCAGTTACCCGACTAGCGGGGGACCTACAGATACGCAGTATTTT
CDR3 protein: CASSYPTSGGPTDTQYF

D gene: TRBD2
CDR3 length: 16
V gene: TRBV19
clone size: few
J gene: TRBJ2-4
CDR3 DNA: TGTGCCAGTCGGGCAACTAGCGGGGGAACCAAAAACATTCAGTACTTC
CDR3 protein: CASRATSGGTKNIQYF

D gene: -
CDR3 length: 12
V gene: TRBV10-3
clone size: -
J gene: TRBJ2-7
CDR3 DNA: TGTGCCATCTTGACGGCGAACTACGAGCAGTACTTC
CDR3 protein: CAILTANYEQYF

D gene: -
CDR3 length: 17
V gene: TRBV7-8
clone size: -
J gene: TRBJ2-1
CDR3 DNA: TGTGCCAGCATCAAGATCGGGGTTCAGAGCTCCTACAATGAGCAGTTCTTC
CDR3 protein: CASIKIGVQSSYNEQFF

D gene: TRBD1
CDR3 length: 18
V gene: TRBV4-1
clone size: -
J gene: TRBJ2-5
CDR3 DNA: TGCGCCAGCAGCCAAAACCGCCTAGGGACAGTTTCTCAAGAGACCCAGTACTTC
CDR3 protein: CASSQNRLGTVSQETQYF